Presented here are 30 T cell receptor beta chains from one specimen sequenced in a study of T-cell memory formation after mild COVID-19. MiXCR, run by TCRdb on the 5' RACE reads, gives a single entry per CDR3 protein. The sample shows approximately 400,000 distinct CDR3 sequences, 20% to 30% of them seen only once. Specimen: PBMCs or a T cell subset sorted from them (not recorded which). The receptor set was obtained from an adult woman who had mild COVID-19 (a few samples of this study predate the infection). Cell type and time point are not known.

V usage is TRBV12-3 or TRBV12-4 and J usage is TRBJ2-3; D call uncertain. This CDR3 contains 16 residues. Trimming pared 0 bases from V and 0 bases from J, leaving 10 bases between. The DNA of the CDR3 is TGTGCCAGCAGTTTAGCGCAGCCAGTTAGCACAGATACGCAGTATTTT. Protein product: CASSLAQPVSTDTQYF.

This clonotype was detected only a few times. The V gene is TRBV12-3 or TRBV12-4, the J gene TRBJ2-7, with D perhaps matching TRBD2 (6 bases). This CDR3 spans 15 amino acids. V lost 4 bases, J lost 9 bases, and 22 bases lay in between. The CDR3 here is CASSSRDSLTVRQYF. The CDR3 DNA reads TGTGCCAGCAGTTCGCGGGACTCCCTAACAGTGCGGCAGTACTTC.

The chain joins TRBV12-5 to TRBJ2-5; D possibly corresponds to TRBD1 (6 bases). Germline V gene lookup returns CDR1 LGHNT and CDR2 FRNRAP. The CDR3 loop spans 16 amino acids. V shed 2 bases and J shed 5 bases, with 18 bases lying between them. The CDR3 sequence: CASGLIQGTHPETQYF. The DNA of the CDR3 is TGTGCTAGTGGTTTGATTCAGGGGACACACCCTGAGACCCAGTACTTC.

The CDR3 region is CASTLGADQFF. In DNA, the CDR3 is TGTGCCAGCACGTTGGGAGCAGATCAGTTCTTC. The chain carries TRBV7-8 and TRBJ2-1, with D possibly being TRBD2 (5 bases). Per the germline V gene, CDR1 is SGHVS and CDR2 is FQNEAQ. The germline V and J ends were trimmed by 7 bases and 13 bases, with 14 bases remaining between them. The CDR3 consists of 11 residues. The full variable domain, completed using reference TRBV7-8 and TRBJ2-1, is GAGVSQSPRYKVAKRGQDVALRCDPISGHVSLFWYQQALGQGPEFLTYFQNEAQLDKSGLPSDRFFAERPEGSVSTLKIQRTQQEDSAVYLCASTLGADQFFGPGTRLTVL.

This clonotype was counted a few times. The chain employs TRBV30 and TRBJ2-4, with TRBD2 matching over 15 bases. The CDR3 length is 19 residues. V was clipped by 0 bases and J by 3 bases; unmatched bases: 9. Per germline, CDR1 GTSNPN and CDR2 SVGIG (reference sequence). Here the CDR3 DNA reads TGTGCCTGGAGTGTACGTAGGACTAGCGGGAGGGGTGGCAAAAACATTCAGTACTTC. Translated: CAWSVRRTSGRGGKNIQYF.

The chain joins TRBV11-2 to TRBJ1-1; 7 nucleotides line up with TRBD1. The germline V gene has CDR1 SGHAT and CDR2 FQNNGV. The ends lost 3 bases at V and 4 bases at J; junction bases unmatched: 5. The CDR3 extends over 14 amino acids. CDR3 loop: CASSLTGRSTEAFF. CDR3 DNA: TGTGCCAGCAGCTTGACAGGGCGGAGCACTGAAGCTTTCTTT.

This rearrangement joins TRBV7-8 to TRBJ2-4; D ambiguous. Looked up from germline, CDR1 is SGHVS and CDR2 is FQNEAQ. The CDR3 covers 14 residues. V was pared by 5 bases and J by 1 base, with 9 bases between. CDR3 sequence reads: CASSKGTAKNIQYF. The CDR3 DNA is TGTGCCAGCAGCAAGGGTACGGCCAAAAACATTCAGTACTTC.

The V gene is TRBV27, the J gene TRBJ2-7, with D perhaps assigned TRBD1 or TRBD2 (6 bases each). This CDR3 has 15 amino acids. V was trimmed by 5 bases and J by 0 bases, leaving 14 bases between them. Germline-derived CDR1 and CDR2 are MNHEY and SMNVEV (reference sequence). Written as DNA, the CDR3 is TGTGCCAGCAGTGCTCCGGGGGCTAGCTCCTACGAGCAGTACTTC. Protein: CASSAPGASSYEQYF.

The chain uses TRBV6-2 or TRBV6-3 and TRBJ2-7; D may be TRBD2 (6 bases). CDR1 is MNHEY, CDR2 SVGEGT, per germline. The ends were cut back, 10 bases at V and 4 bases at J, with 14 bases in the middle. CDR3 length: 12 amino acids. The CDR3 reads CAIRGGDYEQYF. DNA of the CDR3: TGTGCCATCCGAGGAGGGGATTACGAGCAGTACTTC.

The rearrangement joins TRBV7-2 to TRBJ2-7; 8 bases fit TRBD1. V shed 4 bases and J 7 bases; nucleotides not matched to a gene: 12. Germline CDR1 SGHTA, CDR2 FQGNSA. CDR3 length equals 15 residues. The CDR3 region has the DNA TGTGCCAGCAGCTCTTCGACAGGGGTCCGATGGGAGCAGTACTTC. As protein: CASSSSTGVRWEQYF.

A few counts support this clonotype. V usage is TRBV30 and J usage is TRBJ1-2; no definite D call. Germline assignment: CDR1 GTSNPN and CDR2 SVGIG (reference sequence). V was cut by 7 bases and J by 0 bases, with 15 bases left in between. The CDR3 runs 14 residues. CDR3 nucleotide sequence: TGTGCCTCCCTGGGCTTTTACGCTAACTATGGCTACACCTTC. Translation gives CASLGFYANYGYTF.

The chain combines TRBV6-5 with TRBJ2-1; the D is unclear. V gave up 0 bases and J gave up 6 bases, with 3 bases separating them. CDR3 length equals 12 residues. CDR1 MNHEY and CDR2 SVGAGI come from the germline V gene. The CDR3 region is CASSYSSNEQFF. The CDR3 DNA reads TGTGCCAGCAGTTACTCGTCCAATGAGCAGTTCTTC.

The V call is TRBV7-2, the J call TRBJ2-3; TRBD2 aligns across 9 bases. J gave up 0 bases and V 7 bases, and 11 bases lay outside the gene matches. The CDR3 totals 17 residues. Germline CDR1 is SGHTA and CDR2 is FQGNSA. Written as DNA, the CDR3 is TGTGCCAGCAAAAGGGCTAGCGGGGAACTTAGCACAGATACGCAGTATTTT. Its protein product is CASKRASGELSTDTQYF.

This clonotype was seen a handful of times. The CDR3 spells CASRSRAEGYGYTF. CDR3 bases: TGCGCCAGCAGGTCCAGGGCGGAGGGCTATGGCTACACCTTC. V and J are TRBV5-1 and TRBJ1-2; possible D gene TRBD1, 5 bases. CDR3 size: 14 residues. Germline V lookup: CDR1 SGHRS, CDR2 YFSETQ. V dropped 5 bases and J dropped 4 bases, with 15 bases sitting between them. The whole variable domain, remainder taken from reference TRBV5-1 and TRBJ1-2, is KAGVTQTPRYLIKTRGQQVTLSCSPISGHRSVSWYQQTPGQGLQFLFEYFSETQRNKGNFPGRFSGRQFSNSRSEMNVSTLELGDSALYLCASRSRAEGYGYTFGSGTRLTVV.

The chain recombines TRBV7-8 with TRBJ1-5; unclear D gene. The CDR3 is made up of 15 amino acids. Between the trimmed V and J ends, which lost 2 bases and 5 bases, there was a span of 13 bases. CDR1 is SGHVS, CDR2 FQNEAQ, per germline. The CDR3 bases are TGTGCCAGCAGCTTATCCTCGGAGGGAGATCAGCCCCAGCATTTT. It encodes CASSLSSEGDQPQHF. Together with reference TRBV7-8 and TRBJ1-5, the CDR3 gives the full variable domain: GAGVSQSPRYKVAKRGQDVALRCDPISGHVSLFWYQQALGQGPEFLTYFQNEAQLDKSGLPSDRFFAERPEGSVSTLKIQRTQQEDSAVYLCASSLSSEGDQPQHFGDGTRLSIL.

The gene calls are TRBV6-5 and TRBJ1-5; 7 positions match TRBD1. The CDR3 contains 14 residues. In germline, CDR1 is MNHEY, CDR2 SVGAGI. V lost 10 bases and J lost 0; bases outside the gene matches: 6. The CDR3 DNA sequence: TGTGCCATCCTGGACAGGCTTAGCAATCAGCCCCAGCATTTT. It encodes CAILDRLSNQPQHF.

V and J are TRBV7-9 and TRBJ2-3, with 7 bases matching TRBD2. The germline V gene has CDR1 SEHNR and CDR2 FQNEAQ (reference sequence). The length of the CDR3 is 16 residues. V was pared by 0 bases and J by 1 base, with 4 bases of the junction left unmatched. The CDR3 bases are TGTGCCAGCAGCTTAGCCCCGAGCGGGGGCACAGATACGCAGTATTTT. This sequence encodes CASSLAPSGGTDTQYF.

A few counts support this clonotype. The chain carries TRBV12-3 or TRBV12-4 and TRBJ2-7, with TRBD1 matching over 8 bases. V shed 5 bases, J shed 10 bases, and the junction held 10 bases outside the gene matches. The CDR3 consists of 13 residues. The CDR3 protein is CASSPRGQGAQYF. CDR3 nucleotides: TGTGCCAGCAGTCCCCGAGGACAGGGAGCCCAGTACTTC.

This clonotype was picked up a small number of times. J is TRBJ2-7 and V is TRBV4-1; 9 bases are shared with TRBD2. The CDR3 has 16 residues. Germline trimming cut 3 bases from V and 3 bases from J; bases unmatched to any gene: 9. CDR1 and CDR2 from the germline V gene are MGHRA and YSYEKL. CDR3 coding DNA: TGCGCCAGCAGCCAGATAGCGGGGGAGATTTTCTACGAGCAGTACTTC. Translated: CASSQIAGEIFYEQYF.

This rearrangement joins TRBV12-3 or TRBV12-4 to TRBJ2-1, with TRBD1 as a possible D gene (5 bases). V lost 1 base, J lost 15 bases, and 16 bases lay in between. The CDR3 runs 13 residues. Here the CDR3 DNA reads TGTGCCAGCAGTTTAGAGGTCGACAGTCTTGGGTTCTTC. Translation gives CASSLEVDSLGFF.

The CDR3, as DNA: TGTGCCAGCAGTTCCCCCGGTGGGGCGGGGTACGAGCAGTACTTC. Translation gives CASSSPGGAGYEQYF. The V gene is TRBV25-1, the J gene TRBJ2-7, with D perhaps matching TRBD2 (6 bases). The ends were cut back, 5 bases at V and 4 bases at J, with 18 bases in the middle. The CDR3 spans 15 residues. The germline gives CDR1 MGHDK, CDR2 SYGVNS.

This clonotype was seen a few times. This sequence joins TRBV3-1 and TRBJ1-1; D unclear. Trimming shortened V by 4 bases and J by 0 bases, and 9 bases separated the two germline ends. This CDR3 has 14 amino acids. Germline CDR1 LGHDT, CDR2 YNNKEL (reference sequence). This CDR3 is CASSPFVLNTEAFF. CDR3 in DNA: TGTGCCAGCAGCCCCTTCGTACTGAACACTGAAGCTTTCTTT.

This clonotype was seen a handful of times. The chain joins TRBV20-1 to TRBJ2-1, with 9 bases matching TRBD1. Germline V gives CDR1 DFQATT, CDR2 SNEGSKA (reference sequence). The CDR3 length is 15 residues. V was clipped by 4 bases and J by 0 bases; unmatched bases: 4. CDR3 loop: CSAMTGGSSYNEQFF. The DNA for the CDR3 is TGCAGTGCTATGACAGGGGGTAGCTCCTACAATGAGCAGTTCTTC.

This clonotype turned up a few times. J is TRBJ2-5 and V is TRBV10-2, with 9 bases fitting TRBD2. J gave up 5 bases and V 5 bases, and 3 bases lay outside the gene matches. Germline loops: CDR1 WSHSY, CDR2 SAAADI. The CDR3 contains 13 residues. The CDR3 DNA reads TGCGCCAGCAGTTGGACTAGCGTCGAGACCCAGTACTTC. Translating gives CASSWTSVETQYF.

This clonotype has at least ten counts. The V gene is TRBV11-3, the J gene TRBJ1-2; no firm D call. The germline gives CDR1 SGHNT, CDR2 YENEEA. V lost 5 bases to trimming and J lost 3 bases, with 7 bases between them. CDR3 length: 12 residues. The CDR3 region has the DNA TGTGCCAGCAGCCTCGGGGACTATGGCTACACCTTC. Translating gives CASSLGDYGYTF. The whole variable domain, remainder taken from reference TRBV11-3 and TRBJ1-2, is EAGVVQSPRYKIIEKKQPVAFWCNPISGHNTLYWYLQNLGQGPELLIRYENEEAVDDSQLPKDRFSAERLKGVDSTLKIQPAELGDSAVYLCASSLGDYGYTFGSGTRLTVV.

This clonotype was detected a few times. J is TRBJ2-4 and V is TRBV4-1; 10 nucleotides match TRBD2. From germline, CDR1 is MGHRA and CDR2 YSYEKL. The CDR3 loop spans 16 amino acids. Unmatched junction bases numbered 7, after V lost 3 bases and J lost 5 bases. The CDR3 DNA is TGCGCCAGCAGCCATCTCCTAGCGGGGGCACAAAACATTCAGTACTTC. Residues: CASSHLLAGAQNIQYF.

The chain links TRBV12-3 or TRBV12-4 to TRBJ1-1; D is unclear. V shed 5 bases and J shed 8 bases, with 15 bases lying between them. The CDR3 length is 13 residues. The DNA for the CDR3 is TGTGCCAGCAGTCCTAGAAATAGGTCGGAAGCTTTCTTT. It codes for CASSPRNRSEAFF.

This chain joins TRBV11-3 and TRBJ2-7, with 14 bases identical to TRBD2. After removal of 3 bases from V and 2 bases from J, the junction contained 15 bases not matched to a gene. CDR3 length equals 20 residues. Germline CDR1 and CDR2: SGHNT and YENEEA. DNA for the CDR3: TGTGCCAGCAGCTTGGACTCCCTCGGGACTAGCGGGAGATTGCCCTACGAGCAGTACTTC. Its translation is CASSLDSLGTSGRLPYEQYF.

This chain joins TRBV29-1 and TRBJ1-1, with 7 nucleotides matching TRBD1. This CDR3 is 14 amino acids long. Germline CDR1 and CDR2: SQVTM and ANQGSEA. J lost 3 bases, V lost 6 bases, and 10 bases had no gene match. The chain's CDR3 is CSVADRARYTEAFF. The CDR3 DNA reads as TGCAGCGTGGCAGACAGGGCTCGGTACACTGAAGCTTTCTTT.

The table lists this clonotype with a count of one. The chain recombines TRBV7-6 with TRBJ2-1, with 10 positions matching TRBD2. The DNA end favors TRBJ2-7, so the J call may be wrong. The germline gives CDR1 SGHVS, CDR2 FNYEAQ. The CDR3 spans 17 residues. The DNA of the CDR3 is TGTGCCAGCAGCTTAGCGTTGTGGAGCGGGGGGGTCCACGAGCAGTACTTC. Translating gives CASSLALWSGGVHEQYF.